These 20 T cell receptor beta chains share one sample of origin, sequenced in a study of blood T cell repertoires in COVID-19. Produced via immunoSEQ multiplex PCR; TCRdb's table is partial and in-frame only. This table has roughly 380,000 clones, about 91% appearing once. Material for sequencing was peripheral blood. These receptors all come from a woman aged 40 to 55 with COVID-19, enrolled during active disease.

This rearrangement joins TRBV2 to TRBJ1-2; D perhaps matches TRBD1 (5 bases). The CDR3 contains 15 residues. V lost 7 bases, J lost 1 base, and 16 bases lay in between. From germline, CDR1 is SNHLY and CDR2 FYNNEI. In DNA, the CDR3 is TGTGCCAGCACCCCCGGGGGAGGGATTAACTATGGCTACACCTTC. It encodes CASTPGGGINYGYTF.

This clone was seen a single time. The chain has TRBV11-2 and TRBJ1-2, with D hard to call. The V gene lost 3 bases and the J gene lost 2 bases, with 10 bases spanning the gap. The CDR3 has 14 residues. CDR1 is SGHAT, CDR2 FQNNGV, per germline. The CDR3 is CASSFSGSNYGYTF. The CDR3 nucleotides read TGTGCCAGCAGCTTCTCAGGATCAAACTATGGCTACACCTTC.

The genes are TRBV5-1 and TRBJ1-1; tentatively, D is TRBD1 (6 bases). Germline CDR1 SGHRS, CDR2 YFSETQ. The V and J ends lost 5 bases and 1 base respectively, with 9 bases between them. This CDR3 is 13 amino acids long. The CDR3 protein is CASRLGQNTEAFF. As DNA, the CDR3 is TGCGCCAGCAGGCTGGGACAGAACACTGAAGCTTTCTTT. The full variable domain, completed using reference TRBV5-1 and TRBJ1-1, is KAGVTQTPRYLIKTRGQQVTLSCSPISGHRSVSWYQQTPGQGLQFLFEYFSETQRNKGNFPGRFSGRQFSNSRSEMNVSTLELGDSALYLCASRLGQNTEAFFGQGTRLTVV.

The CDR3 loop is CASSLEGTGGGDGYGYTF. The DNA of the CDR3 is TGCGCCAGCAGCTTGGAAGGGACAGGGGGCGGAGATGGCTATGGCTACACCTTC. The chain is built from TRBV5-1 and TRBJ1-2, with 12 bases matching TRBD1. This CDR3 is 18 amino acids long. CDR1 and CDR2 (germline): SGHRS, YFSETQ. The junction had 10 bases not matched to a gene; V was cut back by 0 bases and J by 4 bases.

The rearrangement joins TRBV27 to TRBJ1-6, with D possibly matching TRBD1 (5 bases). The V and J ends lost 0 bases and 7 bases respectively, with 16 bases between them. The CDR3 loop spans 17 amino acids. Germline values: CDR1 MNHEY, CDR2 SMNVEV (reference sequence). The DNA of the CDR3 is TGTGCCAGCAGTTTATCGGGGTGGGGCCATTTAAATTCACCCCTCCACTTT. Translated: CASSLSGWGHLNSPLHF.

This clone was seen a single time. The rearrangement links TRBV7-2 to TRBJ1-6; D gene ambiguous. The V gene's germline CDR1 is SGHTA and CDR2 FQGNSA. V was clipped by 1 base and J by 10 bases, with 11 bases between them. The CDR3 spans 14 residues. CDR3 region: CASSLVGEESPLHF. The CDR3 DNA follows: TGTGCCAGCAGCTTAGTCGGGGAGGAGTCACCCCTCCACTTT.

J is TRBJ1-6 and V is TRBV18; TRBD1 matches 7 bases. Germline trimming cut 4 bases from V and 7 bases from J; bases unmatched to any gene: 4. This CDR3 is 14 amino acids long. Germline assignment: CDR1 KGHSH and CDR2 LQKENI. For the CDR3, the DNA is TGTGCCAGCTCACAACAGGGGCGAAATTCACCCCTCCACTTT. The encoded protein is CASSQQGRNSPLHF. Full variable domain (rest looked up from reference TRBV18 and TRBJ1-6): NAGVMQNPRHLVRRRGQEARLRCSPMKGHSHVYWYRQLPEEGLKFMVYLQKENIIDESGMPKERFSAEFPKEGPSILRIQQVVRGDSAAYFCASSQQGRNSPLHFGNGTRLTVT.

This clone was found once. The gene calls are TRBV4-1 and TRBJ2-5, with D tentatively TRBD2 (6 bases). The CDR3 is 17 amino acids. Germline lookup yields CDR1 MGHRA and CDR2 YSYEKL. The V end was cut by 0 bases, the J end by 2 bases, with 16 bases between. DNA of the CDR3: TGCGCCAGCAGCCAAGATATACCGGGAGCGATACAAGAGACCCAGTACTTC. Protein sequence: CASSQDIPGAIQETQYF.

The chain is built from TRBV30 and TRBJ1-3; TRBD1 agrees at 9 bases. This CDR3 is built from 15 residues. Germline lookup yields CDR1 GTSNPN and CDR2 SVGIG (reference sequence). The V segment lost 3 bases and the J segment 4 bases; nucleotides outside the gene matches: 7. The CDR3 sequence is CAWRATGGGGNTIYF. DNA for the CDR3: TGTGCCTGGAGGGCGACAGGGGGTGGAGGAAACACCATATATTTT.

The V gene is TRBV30, the J gene TRBJ1-2; maybe TRBD1 (5 bases). CDR1 is GTSNPN and CDR2 is SVGIG in the germline V gene (reference sequence). V lost 1 base and J lost 0, with 15 bases in between. CDR3 length: 16 residues. The CDR3 is CAWSAQGIPSNYGYTF. CDR3 nucleotides: TGTGCCTGGAGTGCTCAGGGTATTCCTTCTAACTATGGCTACACCTTC. Full variable domain (outside the CDR3, taken from reference TRBV30 and TRBJ1-2): SQTIHQWPATLVQPVGSPLSLECTVEGTSNPNLYWYRQAAGRGLQLLFYSVGIGQISSEVPQNLSASRPQDRQFILSSKKLLLSDSGFYLCAWSAQGIPSNYGYTFGSGTRLTVV.

The V gene is TRBV5-1, the J gene TRBJ2-1, with 8 bases aligning to TRBD1. Germline CDR1 reads SGHRS; CDR2 reads YFSETQ. This CDR3 contains 14 residues. J gave up 8 bases and V 4 bases, and 8 bases lay outside the gene matches. The CDR3 is CASSAQQGQDEQFF. DNA of the CDR3: TGCGCCAGCAGCGCTCAACAGGGACAGGATGAGCAGTTCTTC.

The V gene is TRBV27, the J gene TRBJ2-6, with TRBD1 identical over 7 bases. The CDR3 contains 18 residues. Unmatched junction bases numbered 10, after V lost 5 bases and J lost 0 bases. Looked up from germline, CDR1 is MNHEY and CDR2 is SMNVEV (reference sequence). CDR3: CASSTTGFSVSGANVLTF. The CDR3, as DNA: TGTGCCAGCAGTACGACAGGGTTCTCCGTCTCTGGGGCCAACGTCCTGACTTTC.

The genes are TRBV28 and TRBJ2-1; 7 positions match TRBD2. J gave up 5 bases and V 0 bases, and 1 base lay outside the gene matches. Germline V CDR1 and CDR2: MDHEN, SYDVKM. The CDR3 totals 14 residues. In DNA form, the CDR3 reads TGTGCCAGCAGTTTATGGGCGGGAGACAATGAGCAGTTCTTC. This encodes CASSLWAGDNEQFF.

V gene TRBV2 combines with J gene TRBJ2-6, with TRBD1 as a possible D gene (6 bases). V was cut by 3 bases and J by 1 base, with 19 bases left in between. The CDR3 sequence is 19 residues long. The germline gives CDR1 SNHLY, CDR2 FYNNEI. The CDR3 region is CASSEILRTVISGANVLTF. CDR3 nucleotides: TGTGCCAGCAGTGAGATCTTAAGGACAGTGATTTCTGGGGCCAACGTCCTGACTTTC.

This clone was detected only a few times. The chain uses TRBV4-2 and TRBJ1-4, with 7 nucleotides matching TRBD1. V lost 1 base to trimming and J lost 8 bases; unmatched junction nucleotides: 10. This CDR3 spans 16 amino acids. CDR1 and CDR2 from the germline V gene are LGHNA and YNFKEQ. The CDR3 DNA reads TGTGCCAGCAGCCAAGTGACAGGGAATCTTGGGGAAAAACTGTTTTTT. This gives the protein CASSQVTGNLGEKLFF.

Of note for this clone: The junction differs from germline at one of its ends, possibly a read error. The V and J genes are TRBV7-7 and TRBJ2-2; 10 bases map to TRBD2. Germline V lookup: CDR1 SSHAT, CDR2 FNYEAQ (reference sequence). The CDR3 length is 17 residues. The CDR3 DNA sequence: TGTGCTAGCAGCTTAGCCCTAGCGGGGGACCTCACCGGGGAGCTGTTTTTT. Amino acid sequence: CASSLALAGDLTGELFF.

V is TRBV24-1 and J is TRBJ1-5; TRBD1 is a possible D gene (5 bases). CDR1 is KGHDR, CDR2 SFDVKD, per germline. Trimming took 6 bases from V and 5 from J, leaving 13 bases between them. The CDR3 spans 14 residues. The CDR3 sequence is CATSSTGVYQPQHF. In DNA, the CDR3 is TGTGCCACCAGTTCAACGGGGGTCTATCAGCCCCAGCATTTT.

V gene TRBV6-2 or TRBV6-3 combines with J gene TRBJ2-3, with D uncertain. Germline assignment: CDR1 MNHEY and CDR2 SVGEGT. V shed 8 bases and J shed 2 bases, with 17 bases lying between them. The CDR3 is made up of 15 amino acids. In DNA, the CDR3 is TGTGCCAGCTGCCCCCTGGAGAACCCCACAGATACGCAGTATTTT. As protein: CASCPLENPTDTQYF.

The rearrangement uses TRBV6-2 or TRBV6-3 and TRBJ2-7; D unresolved. CDR3 length equals 12 residues. Germline values: CDR1 MNHEY, CDR2 SVGEGT. V lost 5 bases, J lost 4 bases, and 9 bases lay in between. The CDR3 sequence: CASSSRGYEQYF. CDR3 bases: TGTGCCAGCAGTAGTAGAGGTTACGAGCAGTACTTC.

This clone was observed a handful of times. Additional DNA sequences in this sample encode the identical CDR3. The chain joins TRBV2 to TRBJ2-7, with 9 bases matching TRBD1. Trimming at V came to 6 bases and at J to 4 bases, leaving 1 base not matched to a gene. The CDR3 loop spans 12 amino acids. Germline V gene sequence: CDR1 SNHLY, CDR2 FYNNEI. The CDR3 coding sequence is TGTGCCAGCAGGGACAGGGGTTACGAGCAGTACTTC. Protein sequence: CASRDRGYEQYF.